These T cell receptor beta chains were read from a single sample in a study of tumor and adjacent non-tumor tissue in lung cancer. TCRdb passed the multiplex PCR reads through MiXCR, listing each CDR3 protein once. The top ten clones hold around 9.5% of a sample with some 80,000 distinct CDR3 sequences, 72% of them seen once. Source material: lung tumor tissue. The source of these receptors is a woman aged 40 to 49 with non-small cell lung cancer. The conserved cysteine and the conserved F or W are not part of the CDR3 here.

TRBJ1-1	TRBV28	TSGRPDTEAF
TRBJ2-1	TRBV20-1	SARTSGLSDNHEQF
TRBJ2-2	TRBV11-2	DSSPEDQNTGKLF
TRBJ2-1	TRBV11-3	ASSWGQGQGVDEQL
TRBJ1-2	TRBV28	ASSPGFNYGYT
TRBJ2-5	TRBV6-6	ASSYDSGGIQTQY
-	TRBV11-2	ASSLGPLAGHNEQY
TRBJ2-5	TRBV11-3	ASRRGTQETLY
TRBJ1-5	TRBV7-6	ASSLGDRSNQPKH
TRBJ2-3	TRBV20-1	STPRLAGGPDTQY
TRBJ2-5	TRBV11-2	ASGLLGRRAQGTQY
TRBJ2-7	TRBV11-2	ASSLKGSRGSYEQY
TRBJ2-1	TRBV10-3	AISELRTSYNGQF
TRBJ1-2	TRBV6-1	VSSDAGPFDGYT
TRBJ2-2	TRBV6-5	ASSYKTPGKLF
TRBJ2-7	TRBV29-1	SDGGKARDRAYEQY
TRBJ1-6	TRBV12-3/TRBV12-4	ARRAGQGGSPLH
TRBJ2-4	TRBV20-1	SAPTGGQNIQY
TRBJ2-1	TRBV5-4	TSSLGPGWRSTSYNEQF